This entry is about one T cell receptor beta chain. Its antigen remains unidentified. The record originates from a study of cytomegalovirus exposure and HLA in healthy donors. Study-wide context: Earlier, 95 million to 130 million unique TCR beta sequences were recovered from roughly 170 million T cells by an analysis. Whole-study findings and limits: TCR beta sequences numbering around 15,000 were associated with HLA alleles at 0.05 false discovery rate in a later analysis.

The V gene lost 1 base and the J gene lost 7 bases, with 18 bases spanning the gap. Germline values: CDR1 SGDLS, CDR2 YYNGEE. The CDR3 is made up of 16 amino acids. Both 60 Vbeta primers and 13 Jbeta primers went into the PCR. Sequenced by immunoSEQ multiplex PCR; TCRdb stores in-frame clones only, minus some. The repertoire holds about 130,000 clones, with 60% to 80% as singletons. The source of this sequence is a woman aged 55-70 years in good health and CMV-seropositive. The rearrangement uses TRBV9 and TRBJ2-1, with D possibly matching TRBD1 (6 bases). The sequenced material came from PBMCs. The CDR3 is CASSVKPGVSSNEQFF. The CDR3 bases are TGTGCCAGCAGCGTAAAACCAGGGGTATCAAGTAATGAGCAGTTCTTC.